The clone carrying this T cell receptor (beta chain) showed up just once. The antigen remains unidentified. V lost 3 bases and J 5 bases, leaving 11 bases between the germline ends. This CDR3 spans 13 amino acids. Looked up from germline, CDR1 is SGHDN and CDR2 is FVKESK. These data are taken from a study of T cell responses to AZD1222 COVID-19 vaccine. Study-level points and caveats: Following two doses of AZD1222, Spike-specific TCR breadth and depth rose. The donors showed a predominance of white British ancestry and of females, with possible underestimation of clonal diversity.

Libraries were prepared by immunoSEQ multiplex PCR; TCRdb keeps only in-frame clonotypes and omits some of them. The sample lists 150,000 to 200,000 clones; roughly 92% were seen once. Some second doses came at about 4 weeks and others at about 12 weeks; these were pooled. This chain links TRBV14 with TRBJ2-7; TRBD1 is a possible D gene (5 bases). The source is an adult who received the AZD1222 COVID-19 vaccine. This sample comprised peripheral blood, obtained 28 days after the second AZD1222 dose. CDR3 in amino acids: CASSQSRVNEQYF. The CDR3 nucleotides are TGTGCCAGCAGCCAGTCCAGGGTAAACGAGCAGTACTTC.